These 27 T cell receptor beta chains came from one sample sequenced in a study of Graves' ophthalmopathy and Graves' hyperthyroidism (dated by TCRdb to the late 2010s). Sequencer: Illumina HiSeq 2000. For repertoire sequencing, the TCR beta CDR3 regions were amplified from RNA transcripts. HTBI primers and the Qiagen OneStep RT-PCR kit were used in a first-round RT-PCR, which was followed by a second-round multiplex PCR, size selection and purification. TCRdb handled the public reads itself, with Q25 trimming in fastp and clone calling in MiXCR, and kept productive beta chains. Rows are combined by CDR3 protein, so each entry shows the most common genes and DNA. This sample holds approximately 410,000 distinct CDR3 sequences; 15% were observed only once. The ten top clones hold about 7.3% of the sample. Sequencing was carried out using peripheral blood. These receptors originate from a woman younger than 35 with stable Graves' hyperthyroidism. Donor details come from another sample of the same person, matched by shared clones.

This clonotype was seen ten or more times. The V gene is TRBV20-1, the J gene TRBJ2-7, with a weak D call TRBD1 (6 bases). The CDR3 has 15 amino acids. Germline V gives CDR1 DFQATT, CDR2 SNEGSKA (reference sequence). Trimming left V 0 bases short and J 4 bases short, with 16 bases between. CDR3 coding DNA: TGCAGTGCTAGAGATCGAGGCAGGGGCTCGTACGAGCAGTACTTC. Protein: CSARDRGRGSYEQYF.

This clonotype has a count of ten or more. This chain connects TRBV12-3 or TRBV12-4 to TRBJ2-5; 7 bases map to TRBD2. Germline trimming cut 2 bases from V and 4 bases from J; bases unmatched to any gene: 7. The CDR3 spans 15 residues. DNA for the CDR3: TGTGCCAGCAGTTTACCAACTGGGGGGGGAGAGACCCAGTACTTC. This encodes CASSLPTGGGETQYF.

This clonotype was detected ten times or more. This sequence joins TRBV12-3 or TRBV12-4 and TRBJ1-2, with 7 bases fitting TRBD1. Trimming cost V 6 bases and J 2 bases; bases outside gene matches: 6. There are 14 residues in the CDR3. CDR3 loop: CASRIDRANYGYTF. The CDR3 DNA follows: TGTGCCAGCAGGATCGACAGGGCCAACTATGGCTACACCTTC.

The chain carries TRBV12-3 or TRBV12-4 and TRBJ1-2; 9 bases align to TRBD1. After removal of 6 bases from V and 5 bases from J, the junction contained 4 bases not matched to a gene. CDR3 length: 13 residues. This chain's CDR3 is CASRGQGRYGYTF. In DNA, the CDR3 is TGTGCCAGCAGAGGACAGGGGAGGTATGGCTACACCTTC.

This clonotype was observed many times. This chain joins TRBV20-1 and TRBJ2-4; 7 nucleotides agree with TRBD1. The CDR3 sequence is 15 residues long. Looked up from germline, CDR1 is DFQATT and CDR2 is SNEGSKA (reference sequence). V was pared by 6 bases and J by 0 bases, with 8 bases of the junction left unmatched. The CDR3 sequence: CSALDRGLAKNIQYF. The CDR3 bases are TGCAGTGCGCTAGATAGGGGGCTAGCCAAAAACATTCAGTACTTC.

V and J are TRBV6-5 and TRBJ2-5, with D possibly TRBD2 on 5 matching bases. The CDR3 sequence is 14 residues long. Trimming left V 0 bases short and J 3 bases short, with 8 bases between. The germline gives CDR1 MNHEY, CDR2 SVGAGI. DNA for the CDR3: TGTGCCAGCAGTTACTCGACCGGGGAAGAGACCCAGTACTTC. This sequence encodes CASSYSTGEETQYF.

This clonotype was observed many times. This rearrangement joins TRBV20-1 to TRBJ1-1, with TRBD1 matching 10 bases. Germline CDR1 reads DFQATT; CDR2 reads SNEGSKA (reference sequence). The ends lost 6 bases at V and 7 bases at J; junction bases unmatched: 11. The CDR3 loop spans 14 amino acids. The CDR3 DNA reads TGCAGTGCAAGCCAGGGGACAGGGGACGGTGAAGCTTTCTTT. Protein product: CSASQGTGDGEAFF.

This clonotype has ten or more counts. This chain connects TRBV6-2 or TRBV6-3 to TRBJ2-7; D is unclear. The CDR3 loop spans 16 amino acids. In germline, CDR1 is MNHEY, CDR2 SVGEGT. V was shortened by 6 bases and J by 3 bases, with 21 bases between the two germline ends. CDR3 protein: CASSPQRTITIYEQYF. CDR3 nucleotide sequence: TGTGCCAGCAGCCCACAGAGAACGATAACTATCTACGAGCAGTACTTC.

The chain joins TRBV6-5 to TRBJ2-7; possibly TRBD1 for D (6 bases). The CDR3 spans 15 residues. The V gene lost 0 bases and the J gene lost 6 bases, with 15 bases spanning the gap. Germline V gives CDR1 MNHEY, CDR2 SVGAGI. CDR3: CASSYSGTPVIEQYF. The DNA of the CDR3 is TGTGCCAGCAGTTACTCGGGGACACCCGTGATCGAGCAGTACTTC.

This clonotype was observed at least ten times. This sequence joins TRBV5-1 and TRBJ1-1, with 8 bases matching TRBD1. V lost 4 bases to trimming and J lost 2 bases; unmatched junction nucleotides: 10. The CDR3 runs to 16 residues. CDR1 and CDR2 (germline): SGHRS, YFSETQ. CDR3: CASSHFGAGGNTEAFF. Written as DNA, the CDR3 is TGCGCCAGCAGCCATTTTGGGGCAGGGGGCAACACTGAAGCTTTCTTT.

The chain joins TRBV7-3 to TRBJ1-6; 7 bases line up with TRBD1. Germline lookup yields CDR1 SGHTA and CDR2 FQGTGA. After removal of 3 bases from V and 7 bases from J, the junction contained 3 bases not matched to a gene. This CDR3 comprises 14 residues. The CDR3 nucleotides read TGTGCCAGCAGCTTCGGGACAGCAAATTCACCCCTCCACTTT. Its translation is CASSFGTANSPLHF.

This clonotype was counted many times. The genes are TRBV7-2 and TRBJ2-7, with 12 nucleotides matching TRBD2. Germline CDR1 is SGHTA and CDR2 is FQGNSA. The J segment lost 5 bases and the V segment lost 5 bases, leaving 7 bases of the junction unmatched. The CDR3 has 15 amino acids. The DNA for the CDR3 is TGTGCCAGCAGCCCCCGACTAGCGGGGGCCCACGAGCAGTACTTC. Amino acids: CASSPRLAGAHEQYF.

Many counts were recorded for this clonotype. This rearrangement joins TRBV24-1 to TRBJ2-2; D not resolved. The V end lost 5 bases, the J end lost 4 bases, and 19 bases lay between the germline ends. This CDR3 is built from 17 residues. CDR1 KGHDR and CDR2 SFDVKD come from the germline V gene. CDR3 bases: TGTGCCACCAGTGGGTCCTCCAGGTTTCAAAGCACCGGGGAGCTGTTTTTT. It specifies CATSGSSRFQSTGELFF.

This clonotype was picked up many times. The V gene is TRBV11-2, the J gene TRBJ2-5, with unresolved D. The CDR3 loop spans 15 amino acids. V lost 0 bases and J lost 7, with 15 bases in between. The germline CDR1 and CDR2 sequences are SGHAT and FQNNGV. CDR3: CASSLDRWAAGTQYF. The CDR3 DNA is TGTGCCAGCAGCTTAGATCGATGGGCAGCCGGGACCCAGTACTTC.

To note about this clonotype: One junction end disagrees with the germline gene, perhaps due to a read error. The chain uses TRBV12-3 or TRBV12-4 and TRBJ2-7; 7 bases map to TRBD1. The CDR3 totals 11 residues. For the CDR3, the DNA is TGTGCCGGCAGTTATACAGGGGCCCCGTACTTC. Protein: CAGSYTGAPYF.

The V call is TRBV30, the J call TRBJ1-1, with D unclear. The germline V gene has CDR1 GTSNPN and CDR2 SVGIG (reference sequence). This CDR3 has 12 amino acids. V shed 0 bases and J shed 10 bases, with 12 bases lying between them. The CDR3 is CAWSVGSTVAFF. CDR3 bases: TGTGCCTGGAGTGTAGGCTCTACGGTAGCTTTCTTT.

This clonotype showed up many times. This sequence joins TRBV5-1 and TRBJ1-2; D ambiguous. Looked up from germline, CDR1 is SGHRS and CDR2 is YFSETQ. CDR3 length: 15 residues. V was clipped by 4 bases and J by 5 bases, with 18 bases between them. CDR3 nucleotides: TGCGCCAGCAGCCCGCGAAGGTTCGTGTTATATGGCTACACCTTC. Residues: CASSPRRFVLYGYTF.

Written as DNA, the CDR3 is TGTGCCAGTAGTTGGGACAGGGCGGGAACTGAAGCTTTCTTT. Residues: CASSWDRAGTEAFF. V gene TRBV19 combines with J gene TRBJ1-1; 9 nucleotides agree with TRBD1. This CDR3 spans 14 amino acids. Trimming removed 5 bases from V and 5 bases from J; junction bases left unmatched: 6. Per germline, CDR1 LNHDA and CDR2 SQIVND (reference sequence).

The chain employs TRBV7-9 and TRBJ2-4; D remains ambiguous. The germline V and J ends were trimmed by 1 base and 1 base, with 11 bases remaining between them. CDR3 length: 16 residues. The germline CDR1 and CDR2 sequences are SEHNR and FQNEAQ (reference sequence). The CDR3 reads CASSLDPARAKNIQYF. DNA for the CDR3: TGTGCCAGCAGCTTAGACCCTGCGAGGGCCAAAAACATTCAGTACTTC.

This clonotype has at least ten counts. The chain uses TRBV5-1 and TRBJ1-1; D is unresolved. V was cut by 4 bases and J by 3 bases, with 10 bases left in between. Germline V gene data show CDR1 as SGHRS and CDR2 as YFSETQ. This CDR3 has 13 residues. As DNA, the CDR3 is TGCGCCAGCAGCCCACGATTAGACACTGAAGCTTTCTTT. Residues: CASSPRLDTEAFF. The complete variable domain, with remaining parts taken from reference TRBV5-1 and TRBJ1-1, reads KAGVTQTPRYLIKTRGQQVTLSCSPISGHRSVSWYQQTPGQGLQFLFEYFSETQRNKGNFPGRFSGRQFSNSRSEMNVSTLELGDSALYLCASSPRLDTEAFFGQGTRLTVV.

This clonotype has at least ten counts. The chain has TRBV6-1 and TRBJ2-4, with D uncertain. Trimming cost V 7 bases and J 0 bases, with 16 bases left between them. Germline V gene sequence: CDR1 MNHNS, CDR2 SASEGT. The CDR3 sequence is 16 residues long. The CDR3 coding sequence is TGTGCCAGCACCCTAACGGTGAACTTAGCCAAAAACATTCAGTACTTC. Its protein is CASTLTVNLAKNIQYF.

The chain is built from TRBV12-3 or TRBV12-4 and TRBJ2-7; D not resolved. This CDR3 region has 14 residues. Trimming cost V 3 bases and J 5 bases, with 14 bases left between them. DNA of the CDR3: TGTGCCAGCAGTTTGTTAGGCCCGTCAGACGAGCAGTACTTC. Its protein is CASSLLGPSDEQYF.

This clonotype has a count of ten or more. Since the CDR3 does not end with the conserved phenylalanine or tryptophan, this likely comes from a read error. The DNA is left out, because the CDR3 cannot be placed on it with certainty; the CDR3 is given as TCRdb lists it. The chain is built from TRBV2 and TRBJ1-3; TRBD1 is taken as the D call from the table, unchecked against the DNA. Germline-derived CDR1 and CDR2 are SNHLY and FYNNEI. The CDR3 has 12 amino acids, counting both end residues. The CDR3 sequence: CASSEARKQGTL.

This clonotype was counted at least ten times. The chain has TRBV19 and TRBJ1-1; D is unclear. V lost 0 bases and J 3 bases, leaving 5 bases between the germline ends. Germline V gene sequence: CDR1 LNHDA, CDR2 SQIVND (reference sequence). The CDR3 runs 13 residues. For the CDR3, the DNA is TGTGCCAGTAGTATAGATGGAGACACTGAAGCTTTCTTT. Residues: CASSIDGDTEAFF.

This clonotype was found many times. This chain joins TRBV13 and TRBJ1-1, with 7 bases aligning to TRBD1. Per germline, CDR1 PRHDT and CDR2 FYEKMQ (reference sequence). This CDR3 is built from 13 residues. The V gene end was trimmed by 5 bases and the J gene end by 6 bases; junction bases not matched to a gene: 6. Here the CDR3 reads CASSPTGPSEAFF. The DNA for the CDR3 is TGTGCCAGCAGCCCGACAGGGCCCTCTGAAGCTTTCTTT.

This clonotype has at least ten counts. Here the CDR3 reads CASTPGQGYEQYF. In DNA form, the CDR3 reads TGTGCCAGTACTCCGGGACAGGGATACGAGCAGTACTTC. This chain links TRBV2 with TRBJ2-7, with TRBD1 matching over 9 bases. Germline-derived CDR1 and CDR2 are SNHLY and FYNNEI. Losses at the gene ends were 9 bases for V and 4 bases for J; bases not matched to a gene: 7. CDR3 length: 13 amino acids.

In this sample, this clonotype turned up many times. This chain links TRBV11-2 with TRBJ2-7, with D possibly being TRBD2 (5 bases). V gave up 5 bases and J gave up 0 bases, with 17 bases separating them. The CDR3 loop spans 16 amino acids. Germline V gene lookup returns CDR1 SGHAT and CDR2 FQNNGV. CDR3 coding DNA: TGTGCCAGCAGCGGGCGTTCGGTTGCGGGCTCCTACGAGCAGTACTTC. As protein: CASSGRSVAGSYEQYF.